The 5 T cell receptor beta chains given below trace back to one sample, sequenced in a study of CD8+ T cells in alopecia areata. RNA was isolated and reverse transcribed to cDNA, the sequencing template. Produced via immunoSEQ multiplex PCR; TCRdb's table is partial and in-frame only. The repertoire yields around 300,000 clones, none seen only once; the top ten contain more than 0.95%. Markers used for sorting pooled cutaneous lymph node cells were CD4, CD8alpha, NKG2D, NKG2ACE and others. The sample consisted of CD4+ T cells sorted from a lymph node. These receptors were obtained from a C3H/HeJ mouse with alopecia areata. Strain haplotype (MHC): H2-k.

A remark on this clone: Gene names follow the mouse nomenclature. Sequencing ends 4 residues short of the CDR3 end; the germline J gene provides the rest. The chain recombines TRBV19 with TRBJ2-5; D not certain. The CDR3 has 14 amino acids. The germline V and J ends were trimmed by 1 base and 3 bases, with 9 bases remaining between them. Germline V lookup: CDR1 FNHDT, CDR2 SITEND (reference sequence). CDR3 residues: CASSIRHRQDTQYF. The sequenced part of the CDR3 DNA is TGTGCCAGCAGTATAAGGCACAGACAAGAC.

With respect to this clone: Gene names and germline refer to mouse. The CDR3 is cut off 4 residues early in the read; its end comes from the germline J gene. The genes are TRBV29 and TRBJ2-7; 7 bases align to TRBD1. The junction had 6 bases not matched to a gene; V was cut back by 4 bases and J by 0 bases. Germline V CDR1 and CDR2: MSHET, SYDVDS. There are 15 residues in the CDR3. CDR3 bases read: TGTGCTAGCAGTTCCTACCGGGACAGCTCCTAT. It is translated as CASSSYRDSSY. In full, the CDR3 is CASSSYRDSSYEQYF. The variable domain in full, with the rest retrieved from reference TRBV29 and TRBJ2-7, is DMKVTQMPRYLIKRMGENVLLECGQDMSHETMYWYRQDPGLGLQLIYISYDVDSNSEGDIPKGYRVSRKKREHFSLILDSAKTNQTSVYFCASSSYRDSSYEQYFGPGTRLTVL.

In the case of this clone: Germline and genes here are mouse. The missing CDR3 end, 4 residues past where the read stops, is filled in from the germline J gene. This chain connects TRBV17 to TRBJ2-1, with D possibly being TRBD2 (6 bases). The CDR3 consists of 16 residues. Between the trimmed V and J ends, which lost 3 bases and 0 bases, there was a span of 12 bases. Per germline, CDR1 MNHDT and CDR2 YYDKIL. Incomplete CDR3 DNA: TGTGCTAGCAGTAGTCCCGGGACTATTAACTATGCT. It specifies CASSSPGTINYA. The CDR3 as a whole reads CASSSPGTINYAEQFF.

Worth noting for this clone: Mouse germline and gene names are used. Partial CDR3 DNA: TGTGCCAGCAGCCCCTACGGGGGGGGTAGTGCAGAA. Its translation is CASSPYGGGSAE. The complete CDR3 reads CASSPYGGGSAETLYF. The chain couples TRBV5 to TRBJ2-3, with 7 positions matching TRBD2. With the read ending 4 residues before the CDR3 end, the germline J gene is used to fill in that end. The germline V gene encodes CDR1 LGHNA and CDR2 YNLKQL (reference sequence). V lost 4 bases, J lost 0 bases, and 7 bases stayed unmatched. The CDR3 loop spans 16 amino acids.

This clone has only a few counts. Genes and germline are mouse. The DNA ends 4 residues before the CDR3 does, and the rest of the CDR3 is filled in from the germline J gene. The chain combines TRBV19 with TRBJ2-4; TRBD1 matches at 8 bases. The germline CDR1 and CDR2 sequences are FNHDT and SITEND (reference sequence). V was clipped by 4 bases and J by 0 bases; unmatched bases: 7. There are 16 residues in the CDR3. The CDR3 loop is CASSGPDRASQNTLYF. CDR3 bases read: TGTGCCAGCAGTGGGCCGGACAGGGCTAGTCAAAAC. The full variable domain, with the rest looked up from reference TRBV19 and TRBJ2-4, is GGIITQTPKFLIGQEGQKLTLKCQQNFNHDTMYWYRQDSGKGLRLIYYSITENDLQKGDLSEGYDASREKKSSFSLTVTSAQKNEMAVFLCASSGPDRASQNTLYFGAGTRLSVL.